This TCR beta chain was retrieved from a study of shared clonotypes between healthy human individuals. The protocol was immunoSEQ multiplex PCR, while the TCRdb copy is restricted to in-frame clones and leaves out a portion. The table records about 1.1 million clones, 77% of them present only once. Germline CDR1 reads KGHSH; CDR2 reads LQKENI. The CDR3 covers 13 residues. V lost 4 bases to trimming and J lost 3 bases; unmatched junction nucleotides: 0. The V and J genes are TRBV18 and TRBJ2-4, with TRBD2 identical over 7 bases. Input material: memory CD4+ T cells from PBMCs. Subset denoted: CD45RA-negative fraction. This clonotype was sampled from a man younger than 35 in good health. Some clones in this sample may be carry-over from other donors' samples. CDR3 nucleotide sequence: TGTGCCAGCTCACGGGAGGGCAAAAACATTCAGTACTTC. Translated, it gives CASSREGKNIQYF.